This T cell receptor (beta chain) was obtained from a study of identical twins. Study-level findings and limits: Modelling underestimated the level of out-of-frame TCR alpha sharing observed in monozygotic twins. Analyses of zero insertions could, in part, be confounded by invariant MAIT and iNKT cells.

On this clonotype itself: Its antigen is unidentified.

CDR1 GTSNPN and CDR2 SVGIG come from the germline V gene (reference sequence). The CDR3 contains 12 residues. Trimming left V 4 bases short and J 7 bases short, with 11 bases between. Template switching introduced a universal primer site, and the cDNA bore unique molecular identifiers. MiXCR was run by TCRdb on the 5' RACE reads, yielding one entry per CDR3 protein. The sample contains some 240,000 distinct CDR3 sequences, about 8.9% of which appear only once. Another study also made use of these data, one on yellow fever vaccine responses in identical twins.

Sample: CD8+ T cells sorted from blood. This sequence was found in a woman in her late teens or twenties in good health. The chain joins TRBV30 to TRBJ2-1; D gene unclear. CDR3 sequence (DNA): TGTGCCTGGACTTTGGGTTCGAATGAGCAGTTCTTC. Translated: CAWTLGSNEQFF.